This entry features one TCR beta chain sequence. What it recognizes is unknown. The CDR3 totals 15 residues. Trimming cost V 3 bases and J 0 bases, with 12 bases left between them. Germline V CDR1 and CDR2: MDHEN, SYDVKM. Clones were sequenced by immunoSEQ multiplex PCR, and TCRdb holds only the in-frame ones, with some missing. This table holds about 7,300 clones, 85% found once. The sample is drawn from a study of neoadjuvant nivolumab and ipilimumab in lung cancer. Findings and caveats of the study: From pretherapy to surgery, tumor richness and clonality rose with dual therapy. Pretherapy blood TCR richness correlated positively with resected tumor richness.

The material was tumor tissue, obtained after neoadjuvant nivolumab, alone or with ipilimumab, at or shortly before surgery. This chain joins TRBV28 and TRBJ2-7; D is perhaps TRBD2 (5 bases). This receptor was obtained from an adult with non-small cell lung cancer. The CDR3 DNA follows: TGTGCCAGCAGTTTGCCGTTAGGGAGCTCCTACGAGCAGTACTTC. Its translation is CASSLPLGSSYEQYF.